These 25 T cell receptor beta chains originate from one sample sequenced in a study of T cells in Graves' hyperthyroidism and ophthalmopathy (dated by TCRdb to between 2019 and 2020). Libraries came from multiplex PCR. Sequencing used an Illumina HiSeq 2000. The TCR beta CDR3 regions were amplified from the RNA transcripts. For the first round of RT-PCR on the TCR CDR3, the HTBI primer set was used together with the Qiagen OneStep RT-PCR kit. The raw public reads went through TCRdb reprocessing: fastp at Q25, MiXCR clone calling, in-frame beta chains kept. Rows with one shared CDR3 protein collapse into an entry with the most common genes and DNA. Recorded for this sample are hundreds of thousands of distinct CDR3 sequences; 15% to 20% of them occurred a single time. The biggest ten clones account for roughly 3% of the sample. Sequences were obtained from blood. The receptors stem from a middle-aged woman with Graves' ophthalmopathy.

This clonotype occurred many times. This chain connects TRBV20-1 to TRBJ1-1; 7 bases match TRBD1. CDR3 length: 14 amino acids. J lost 2 bases, V lost 8 bases, and 11 bases had no gene match. Germline V gene lookup returns CDR1 DFQATT and CDR2 SNEGSKA (reference sequence). The CDR3 here is CSPNTGTENTEAFF. Written as DNA, the CDR3 is TGCAGTCCTAACACCGGGACAGAAAACACTGAAGCTTTCTTT.

The chain uses TRBV20-1 and TRBJ2-3; D tentatively fits TRBD1 or TRBD2 (5 bases each). V gave up 2 bases and J gave up 7 bases, with 16 bases separating them. Per germline, CDR1 DFQATT and CDR2 SNEGSKA (reference sequence). The CDR3 has 14 residues. CDR3 in DNA: TGCAGTGCTAGAAATCCCAAGAGGGGATATACGCAGTATTTT. Protein product: CSARNPKRGYTQYF.

V and J are TRBV20-1 and TRBJ1-2; 10 bases align to TRBD1. This CDR3 spans 15 amino acids. CDR1 is DFQATT and CDR2 is SNEGSKA in the germline V gene (reference sequence). J lost 4 bases, V lost 4 bases, and 9 bases had no gene match. In DNA form, the CDR3 reads TGCAGTGCTACCATAAGGGGGACAGGGGTCTATGGCTACACCTTC. Translating it yields CSATIRGTGVYGYTF.

This clonotype was counted a few times. The chain employs TRBV24-1 and TRBJ2-7, with TRBD1 matching 8 bases. The CDR3 runs 14 residues. Germline assignment: CDR1 KGHDR and CDR2 SFDVKD. V was clipped by 6 bases and J by 3 bases; unmatched bases: 6. Here the CDR3 DNA reads TGTGCCACCAGTCCAGGGGGCGCTGACTACGAGCAGTACTTC. Amino acids: CATSPGGADYEQYF.

This clonotype was seen at least ten times. The rearrangement uses TRBV20-1 and TRBJ2-2; D is perhaps TRBD1 or TRBD2 (5 bases each). The CDR3 covers 14 residues. V lost 6 bases, J lost 2 bases, and 13 bases lay in between. The germline gives CDR1 DFQATT, CDR2 SNEGSKA (reference sequence). In nucleotides, the CDR3 is TGCAGTGCCAAGGGACCAGATAACACCGGGGAGCTGTTTTTT. Protein sequence: CSAKGPDNTGELFF.

This clonotype was recorded at least ten times. This sequence joins TRBV2 and TRBJ2-3; TRBD1 agrees at 8 bases. CDR1 and CDR2 from the germline V gene are SNHLY and FYNNEI. CDR3 size: 15 residues. Losses at the gene ends were 10 bases for V and 0 bases for J; bases not matched to a gene: 9. The CDR3 DNA is TGTGCCACCGTTAAGACAGGGGTGAGCACAGATACGCAGTATTTT. Encoded protein: CATVKTGVSTDTQYF.

In this sample, this clonotype turned up many times. The rearrangement joins TRBV20-1 to TRBJ1-2, with a possible D match to TRBD1 (5 bases). This CDR3 has 11 residues. Trimming removed 6 bases from V and 5 bases from J, with 10 bases in between. Germline lookup yields CDR1 DFQATT and CDR2 SNEGSKA (reference sequence). The DNA for the CDR3 is TGCAGTGCCATTGAGGGGTATGGCTACACCTTC. It translates to CSAIEGYGYTF.

V usage is TRBV4-1 and J usage is TRBJ2-5, with D tentatively TRBD2 (6 bases). Germline V gene sequence: CDR1 MGHRA, CDR2 YSYEKL. V gave up 3 bases and J gave up 4 bases, with 9 bases separating them. The CDR3 is made up of 13 amino acids. The CDR3 bases are TGCGCCAGCAGCCACCCCGGGGGAGAGACCCAGTACTTC. It encodes CASSHPGGETQYF.

This clonotype was seen at least ten times. The CDR3 spells CASGEGEYQPQHF. The CDR3 DNA follows: TGTGCCAGCGGCGAAGGGGAGTACCAGCCCCAGCATTTT. The chain recombines TRBV12-3 or TRBV12-4 with TRBJ1-5, with D maybe TRBD1 (5 bases). V dropped 8 bases and J dropped 7 bases, with 15 bases sitting between them. The length of the CDR3 is 13 residues.

The chain recombines TRBV7-9 with TRBJ1-6; D is ambiguous. With 3 bases removed from V and 1 base from J, the gap between germline ends came to 4 bases. CDR1 is SEHNR, CDR2 FQNEAQ, per germline (reference sequence). CDR3 length: 14 amino acids. The CDR3 DNA follows: TGTGCCAGCAGCTTCACGTCCTATAATTCACCCCTCCACTTT. It is translated as CASSFTSYNSPLHF.

The chain carries TRBV9 and TRBJ2-2, with D perhaps TRBD1 or TRBD2 (7 bases each). V lost 0 bases and J lost 3, with 18 bases in between. This CDR3 has 18 residues. Germline V gene data show CDR1 as SGDLS and CDR2 as YYNGEE. The CDR3 loop reads CASSVAKGEGADTGELFF. The CDR3 DNA reads TGTGCCAGCAGCGTAGCTAAAGGGGAGGGGGCAGACACCGGGGAGCTGTTTTTT.

The genes are TRBV10-2 and TRBJ2-3; D call uncertain. The CDR3 contains 13 residues. The ends were cut back, 6 bases at V and 1 base at J, with 8 bases in the middle. Germline CDR1 reads WSHSY; CDR2 reads SAAADI. The CDR3 nucleotides are TGCGCCAGCAGGATATCTGGCACAGATACGCAGTATTTT. It codes for CASRISGTDTQYF.

As to this clonotype: This may be a read error, as it is one base from a much larger clone. V usage is TRBV6-2 or TRBV6-3 and J usage is TRBJ2-3, with TRBD1 identical over 7 bases. The CDR3 runs to 14 residues. Germline values: CDR1 MNHEY, CDR2 SVGEGT. The ends lost 8 bases at V and 0 bases at J; junction bases unmatched: 5. The CDR3 sequence: CASGFRGSTDTQYF. Written as DNA, the CDR3 is TGTGCCAGCGGATTCAGGGGGAGCACAGATACGCAGTATTTT.

This clonotype was observed a handful of times. The chain recombines TRBV20-1 with TRBJ2-1; TRBD1 agrees at 8 bases. Germline V gene lookup returns CDR1 DFQATT and CDR2 SNEGSKA (reference sequence). V lost 0 bases and J lost 7; bases outside the gene matches: 5. The CDR3 sequence is 14 residues long. CDR3 region: CSAREDRGWNEQFF. The CDR3 DNA reads as TGCAGTGCTAGAGAAGACAGGGGATGGAATGAGCAGTTCTTC.

This clonotype showed up many times. The chain is built from TRBV2 and TRBJ2-7; D assignment may be TRBD1 or TRBD2 (5 bases each). From germline, CDR1 is SNHLY and CDR2 FYNNEI. Trimming shortened V by 4 bases and J by 5 bases, and 15 bases separated the two germline ends. The CDR3 covers 14 residues. CDR3 bases: TGTGCCAGCAGTGGGGGTGGGGACGCCCACGAGCAGTACTTC. As protein: CASSGGGDAHEQYF.

Of note for this clonotype: A much larger clone lies a single base off, so this may be a read error. The chain recombines TRBV20-1 with TRBJ2-1; no clear D. V shed 6 bases and J shed 10 bases, with 13 bases lying between them. CDR3 size: 11 residues. From germline, CDR1 is DFQATT and CDR2 SNEGSKA (reference sequence). The CDR3 DNA is TGCAGTGCCTACGCCGACGTAGAGCAGTTCTTC. Its translation is CSAYADVEQFF.

V usage is TRBV19 and J usage is TRBJ1-2, with a weak D call TRBD1 (5 bases). The CDR3 contains 14 residues. Per germline, CDR1 LNHDA and CDR2 SQIVND (reference sequence). The germline V and J ends were trimmed by 3 bases and 7 bases, with 15 bases remaining between them. The CDR3 bases are TGTGCCAGTAGTATCCTCGGGGCATCCGCTGGCTACACCTTC. Translated: CASSILGASAGYTF.

The chain links TRBV2 to TRBJ2-4, with unresolved D. The CDR3 is made up of 12 amino acids. CDR1 is SNHLY, CDR2 FYNNEI, per germline. The V end was cut by 8 bases, the J end by 6 bases, with 11 bases between. The CDR3: CASSSSGNIQYF. The DNA of the CDR3 is TGTGCCAGCTCCTCATCAGGAAACATTCAGTACTTC.

This rearrangement joins TRBV9 to TRBJ1-2; possible D gene TRBD1, 5 bases. Germline V gene data show CDR1 as SGDLS and CDR2 as YYNGEE. This CDR3 comprises 13 residues. Trimming removed 4 bases from V and 5 bases from J, with 12 bases in between. DNA of the CDR3: TGTGCCAGCAGCTCCACCCCAGGGTATGGCTACACCTTC. Protein: CASSSTPGYGYTF.

This clonotype was observed many times. This chain connects TRBV7-9 to TRBJ2-1, with 10 bases identical to TRBD2. There are 15 residues in the CDR3. Losses at the gene ends were 3 bases for V and 8 bases for J; bases not matched to a gene: 7. Germline-derived CDR1 and CDR2 are SEHNR and FQNEAQ (reference sequence). The CDR3 region has the DNA TGTGCCAGCAGCTTTTCTAGCGGGAGTTTGCATGAGCAGTTCTTC. This encodes CASSFSSGSLHEQFF.

The count of this clonotype is one. This sequence joins TRBV12-3 or TRBV12-4 and TRBJ2-2; 7 bases line up with TRBD1. The V and J ends lost 6 bases and 4 bases, in that order; junction bases with no gene match: 8. The CDR3 covers 15 residues. The CDR3 DNA reads as TGTGCCAGCAGACTCGACAGGGTTGGCACCGGGGAGCTGTTTTTT. It specifies CASRLDRVGTGELFF.

This clonotype appeared many times. The chain uses TRBV6-1 and TRBJ2-7; 10 bases match TRBD1. After removal of 7 bases from V and 2 bases from J, the junction contained 5 bases not matched to a gene. Germline V lookup: CDR1 MNHNS, CDR2 SASEGT. CDR3 size: 14 residues. CDR3: CASTTGQGPYEQYF. The CDR3 nucleotides read TGTGCCAGCACTACGGGACAGGGGCCCTACGAGCAGTACTTC.

This clonotype was picked up many times. The chain carries TRBV28 and TRBJ1-6; D gene unclear. This CDR3 region has 16 residues. Germline V gene lookup returns CDR1 MDHEN and CDR2 SYDVKM. V gave up 4 bases and J gave up 8 bases, with 18 bases separating them. CDR3 protein: CASSSSTTPGYSPLHF. CDR3 coding DNA: TGTGCCAGCAGTTCGTCGACCACACCCGGTTATTCACCCCTCCACTTT.

This clonotype was counted between two and nine times. Its ends do not fully match the called genes, so a read error is possible. The CDR3 here is CASSDSTSGEQFF. The CDR3 DNA is TGTGCCAGCAGTGACTCGACTAGCGGTGAGCAGTTCTTC. The chain couples TRBV6-5 to TRBJ2-1; 9 bases are a match to TRBD2. The CDR3 is 13 amino acids. Germline CDR1 reads MNHEY; CDR2 reads SVGAGI.

A few counts support this clonotype. In DNA form, the CDR3 reads TGTGCCTGGAGTTCTAGCGGGGCGGGCACAGATACGCAGTATTTT. Translated, it gives CAWSSSGAGTDTQYF. V and J are TRBV30 and TRBJ2-3, with 9 nucleotides matching TRBD2. Germline trimming cut 2 bases from V and 1 base from J; bases unmatched to any gene: 4. Germline V gene data show CDR1 as GTSNPN and CDR2 as SVGIG (reference sequence). This CDR3 has 15 amino acids.